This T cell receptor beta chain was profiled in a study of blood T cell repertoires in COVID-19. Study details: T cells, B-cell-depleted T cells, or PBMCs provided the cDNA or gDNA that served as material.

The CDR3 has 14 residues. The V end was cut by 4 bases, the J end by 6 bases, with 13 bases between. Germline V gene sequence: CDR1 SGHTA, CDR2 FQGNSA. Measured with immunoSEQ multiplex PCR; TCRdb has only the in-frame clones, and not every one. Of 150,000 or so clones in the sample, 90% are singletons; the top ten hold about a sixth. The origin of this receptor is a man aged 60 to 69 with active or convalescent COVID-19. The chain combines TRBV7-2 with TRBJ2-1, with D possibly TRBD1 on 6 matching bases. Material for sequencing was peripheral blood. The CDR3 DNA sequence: TGTGCCAGCAGCTCAGACAGGCTGGTCAATGAGCAGTTCTTC. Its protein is CASSSDRLVNEQFF.